This T cell receptor beta chain was sequenced for a study of breast tumors, draining lymph nodes, adjacent tissues. Study-wide results and limits: Tumor TCR diversity was below lymph nodes but above nontumor tissue. Compared with basal-like, luminal-like tumors shared significantly more repertoire with nontumor tissue. That most tumor T cells come from lymph nodes remained unproven. Most tumor T cells seemingly derive from lymph node, then expand in tumor.

CDR3 size: 14 residues. V lost 3 bases and J 13 bases, leaving 16 bases between the germline ends. TCRdb reprocessed the multiplex PCR reads via MiXCR and lists one record per CDR3 protein. The data hold some 230,000 distinct CDR3 sequences, with less than 35% observed a single time. Breast cancer patients provided tissue from their axillary draining lymph nodes. A note on this clonotype: Its antigen is as yet unknown.

Sequenced input: axillary lymph node tissue. This receptor was obtained from a female donor with breast cancer. Some clones in this sample may be carry-over from other donors' samples. This chain joins TRBV12-3 or TRBV12-4 and TRBJ1-6; D is undetermined. The CDR3 region is CASSLSGRNQPLHF. CDR3 in DNA: TGTGCCAGCAGTTTGTCGGGGAGGAATCAGCCCCTCCACTTT.